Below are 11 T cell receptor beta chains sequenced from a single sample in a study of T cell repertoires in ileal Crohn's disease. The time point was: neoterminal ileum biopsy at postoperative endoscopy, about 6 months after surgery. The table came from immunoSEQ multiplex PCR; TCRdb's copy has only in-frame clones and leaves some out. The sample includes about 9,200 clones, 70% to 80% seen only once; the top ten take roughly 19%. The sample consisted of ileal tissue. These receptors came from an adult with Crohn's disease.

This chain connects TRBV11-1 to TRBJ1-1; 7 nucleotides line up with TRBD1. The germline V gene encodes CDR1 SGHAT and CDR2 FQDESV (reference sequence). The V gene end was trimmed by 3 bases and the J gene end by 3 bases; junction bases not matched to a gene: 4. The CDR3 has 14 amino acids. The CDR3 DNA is TGTGCCAGCAGCTTCGGCAGGGGGGACACTGAAGCTTTCTTT. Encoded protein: CASSFGRGDTEAFF.

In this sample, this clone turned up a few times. The CDR3 DNA follows: TGCAGCTTTGGGAGGGTTGGAGAGACCCAGTACTTC. It yields the protein CSFGRVGETQYF. The chain combines TRBV29-1 with TRBJ2-5; TRBD2 aligns across 7 bases. V lost 8 bases, J lost 4 bases, and 7 bases stayed unmatched. In germline, CDR1 is SQVTM, CDR2 ANQGSEA. The CDR3 sequence is 12 residues long.

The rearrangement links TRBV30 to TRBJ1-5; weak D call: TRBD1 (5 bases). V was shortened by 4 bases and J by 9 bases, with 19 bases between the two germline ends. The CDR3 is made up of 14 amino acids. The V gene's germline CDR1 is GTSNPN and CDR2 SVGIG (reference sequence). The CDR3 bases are TGTGCCTGGAATCGTGGGACTTTGGTAGGGCCCCAGCATTTT. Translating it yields CAWNRGTLVGPQHF.

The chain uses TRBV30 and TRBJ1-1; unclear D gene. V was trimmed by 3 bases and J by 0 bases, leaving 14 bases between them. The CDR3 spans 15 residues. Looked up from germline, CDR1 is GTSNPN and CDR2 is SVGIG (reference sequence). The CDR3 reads CAWRVPQPMNTEAFF. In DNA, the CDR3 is TGTGCCTGGAGAGTCCCACAACCGATGAACACTGAAGCTTTCTTT. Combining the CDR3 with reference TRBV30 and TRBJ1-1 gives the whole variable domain SQTIHQWPATLVQPVGSPLSLECTVEGTSNPNLYWYRQAAGRGLQLLFYSVGIGQISSEVPQNLSASRPQDRQFILSSKKLLLSDSGFYLCAWRVPQPMNTEAFFGQGTRLTVV.

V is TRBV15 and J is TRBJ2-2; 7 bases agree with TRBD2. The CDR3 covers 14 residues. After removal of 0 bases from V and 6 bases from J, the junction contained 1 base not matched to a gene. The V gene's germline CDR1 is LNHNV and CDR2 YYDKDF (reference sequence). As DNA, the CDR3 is TGTGCCACCAGCAGAGATGGGAGGGCCGGGGAGCTGTTTTTT. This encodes CATSRDGRAGELFF.

CDR3 protein: CASSVSGQAYEQYF. The CDR3 DNA sequence: TGTGCCAGCAGCGTAAGCGGGCAGGCCTACGAGCAGTACTTC. The chain joins TRBV9 to TRBJ2-7, with a tentative D call TRBD2 (6 bases). V lost 1 base, J lost 2 bases, and 10 bases lay in between. This CDR3 has 14 residues. Germline V gene lookup returns CDR1 SGDLS and CDR2 YYNGEE.

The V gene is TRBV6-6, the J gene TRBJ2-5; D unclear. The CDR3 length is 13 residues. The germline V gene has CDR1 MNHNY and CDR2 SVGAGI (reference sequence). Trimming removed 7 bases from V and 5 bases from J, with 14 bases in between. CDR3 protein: CASTLDPTETQYF. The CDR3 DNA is TGTGCCAGCACCCTAGATCCTACGGAGACCCAGTACTTC.

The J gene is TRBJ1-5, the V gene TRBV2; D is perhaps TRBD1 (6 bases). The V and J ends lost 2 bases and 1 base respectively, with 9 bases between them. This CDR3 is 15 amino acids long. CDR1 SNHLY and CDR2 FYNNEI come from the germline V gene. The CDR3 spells CASSEQGLSNQPQHF. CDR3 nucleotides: TGTGCCAGCAGTGAACAGGGGCTCAGCAATCAGCCCCAGCATTTT.

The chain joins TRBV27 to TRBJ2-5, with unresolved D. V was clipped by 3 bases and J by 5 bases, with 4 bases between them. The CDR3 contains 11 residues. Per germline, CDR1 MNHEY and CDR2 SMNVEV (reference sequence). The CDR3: CASSFQETQYF. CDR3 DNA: TGTGCCAGCAGTTTTCAGGAGACCCAGTACTTC.

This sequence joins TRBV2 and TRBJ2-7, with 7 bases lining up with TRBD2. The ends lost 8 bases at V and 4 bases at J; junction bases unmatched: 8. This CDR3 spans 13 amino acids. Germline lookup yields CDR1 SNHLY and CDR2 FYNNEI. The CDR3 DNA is TGTGCCAGCCTGTGGACTAGAGAATACGAGCAGTACTTC. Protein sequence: CASLWTREYEQYF.

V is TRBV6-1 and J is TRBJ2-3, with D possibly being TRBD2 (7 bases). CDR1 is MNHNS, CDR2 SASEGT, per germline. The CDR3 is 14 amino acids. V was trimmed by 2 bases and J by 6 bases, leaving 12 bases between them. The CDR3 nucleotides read TGTGCCAGCAGTGAATATCGGGGGGCGGATACGCAGTATTTT. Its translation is CASSEYRGADTQYF.